Each of the 32 T cell receptor beta chains below was sequenced from the same sample in a study of vaccination and CD4 T cells after COVID-19. These receptors' antigens are unknown. Sequencing of the DNA from cultured CD4+ T cells was carried out with the Oncomine TCR Beta short-read assay. The genomic DNA was obtained from cultured CD4+ T cells by extraction with the QIAamp micro DNA kit. A single record per CDR3 protein comes from TCRdb applying MiXCR to the PCR reads. This table has about 11,000 distinct CDR3 sequences, 32% appearing once. Specified treatment: approximately 9-day PBMC culture with coronavirus spike peptide pools or control peptides (ViraFEST assay). Before the COVID-19 pandemic (2011-2018), CD4+ T cells were obtained from the unexposed donor. Sequencing input: CD4+ T cells from blood, cultured in vitro. These receptor sequences come from a human donor in good health.

The sample holds a few counts of this clonotype. The rearrangement joins TRBV7-9 to TRBJ2-1, with 8 bases identical to TRBD1. The CDR3 is 14 residues long. In germline, CDR1 is SEHNR, CDR2 FQNEAQ (reference sequence). The junction had 3 bases not matched to a gene; V was cut back by 5 bases and J by 3 bases. CDR3 DNA: TGTGCCAGCAGCCCGGACAGGGTCTACAATGAGCAGTTCTTC. As protein: CASSPDRVYNEQFF.

The chain is built from TRBV7-3 and TRBJ2-2, with D perhaps TRBD1 (6 bases). Trimming took 5 bases from V and 2 from J, leaving 9 bases between them. Germline-derived CDR1 and CDR2 are SGHTA and FQGTGA. The CDR3 loop spans 14 amino acids. This chain's CDR3 is CASSNRVNTGELFF. For the CDR3, the DNA is TGTGCCAGCAGCAACAGGGTTAACACCGGGGAGCTGTTTTTT.

There are a few counts of this clonotype. V is TRBV20-1 and J is TRBJ2-7; no clear D gene. The V and J ends lost 6 bases and 7 bases respectively, with 16 bases between them. The CDR3 has 12 amino acids. CDR1 is DFQATT, CDR2 SNEGSKA, per germline (reference sequence). The CDR3 sequence: CSAATRNGEQYF. CDR3 nucleotide sequence: TGCAGTGCGGCAACGCGTAATGGGGAGCAGTACTTC.

A word on this clonotype: Germline is not matched at one junction end, which may reflect a read error. V gene TRBV7-3 combines with J gene TRBJ2-7, with 8 bases lining up with TRBD1. CDR1 is SGHTA, CDR2 FQGTGA, per germline. CDR3 length: 13 residues. This chain's CDR3 is CASSLGTGDEQYF. The CDR3 DNA follows: TGTGCCAGCAGCCTCGGGACAGGAGACGAGCAGTACTTT.

The chain employs TRBV7-3 and TRBJ2-2; a weak D match, TRBD2 (6 bases). This CDR3 is 15 amino acids long. Germline CDR1 is SGHTA and CDR2 is FQGTGA. V lost 2 bases to trimming and J lost 2 bases, with 9 bases between them. Here the CDR3 reads CASSLGGTNTGELFF. The CDR3 nucleotides read TGTGCCAGCAGCTTAGGGGGGACCAACACCGGGGAGCTGTTTTTT.

This sequence joins TRBV6-1 and TRBJ2-1; D not certain. This CDR3 region has 12 residues. The germline CDR1 and CDR2 sequences are MNHNS and SASEGT. Trimming shortened V by 7 bases and J by 0 bases, and 4 bases separated the two germline ends. This CDR3 reads CASTDSYNEQFF. CDR3 sequence (DNA): TGTGCCAGCACCGACTCCTACAATGAGCAGTTCTTC.

CDR3 nucleotides: TGTGCCACCCTCCGAGGACAGGGTGATGGTAACGGCAATCAGCCCCAGCATTTT. Its protein is CATLRGQGDGNGNQPQHF. This chain uses TRBV15 with TRBJ1-5; 8 nucleotides match TRBD1. The germline gives CDR1 LNHNV, CDR2 YYDKDF (reference sequence). V shed 8 bases, J shed 2 bases, and the junction held 17 bases outside the gene matches. This CDR3 is built from 18 residues.

This clonotype came up a few times. DNA for the CDR3: TGTGCCAGCAGCGGGACAGGGGGCCCTCAGCCCCAGCATTTT. As protein: CASSGTGGPQPQHF. The chain recombines TRBV27 with TRBJ1-5; TRBD1 agrees at 12 bases. Germline loops: CDR1 MNHEY, CDR2 SMNVEV (reference sequence). The CDR3 loop spans 14 amino acids. V lost 6 bases to trimming and J lost 6 bases; unmatched junction nucleotides: 3.

The rearrangement uses TRBV2 and TRBJ2-5; 9 bases are shared with TRBD2. This CDR3 is built from 14 residues. The J segment lost 5 bases and the V segment lost 5 bases, leaving 6 bases of the junction unmatched. Germline loops: CDR1 SNHLY, CDR2 FYNNEI. The CDR3 DNA sequence: TGTGCCAGCAGTCCACGAGCGGGAGGCGAGACCCAGTACTTC. This encodes CASSPRAGGETQYF.

The gene calls are TRBV7-2 and TRBJ1-4, with 8 bases aligning to TRBD1. There are 14 residues in the CDR3. The V gene end was trimmed by 5 bases and the J gene end by 7 bases; junction bases not matched to a gene: 6. Per germline, CDR1 SGHTA and CDR2 FQGNSA. Here the CDR3 DNA reads TGTGCCAGCAGCGGAGACAGGGGTACTGAAAAACTGTTTTTT. This sequence encodes CASSGDRGTEKLFF.

The chain has TRBV7-2 and TRBJ1-1; TRBD1 agrees at 8 bases. Losses at the gene ends were 0 bases for V and 1 base for J; bases not matched to a gene: 4. This CDR3 has 16 amino acids. CDR1 is SGHTA and CDR2 is FQGNSA in the germline V gene. The CDR3 here is CASSLAGGTGNTEAFF. As DNA, the CDR3 is TGTGCCAGCAGCTTAGCCGGAGGGACAGGGAACACTGAAGCTTTCTTT.

The J gene is TRBJ2-1, the V gene TRBV19; 10 bases align to TRBD2. V gave up 3 bases and J gave up 7 bases; unmatched junction bases: 6. Germline assignment: CDR1 LNHDA and CDR2 SQIVND (reference sequence). This CDR3 has 15 amino acids. CDR3 protein: CASSIGAGGRNEQFF. The CDR3 DNA is TGTGCCAGTAGTATCGGAGCGGGAGGGCGAAATGAGCAGTTCTTC.

This clonotype was seen a handful of times. The chain carries TRBV7-2 and TRBJ2-2, with 9 bases aligning to TRBD1. V lost 5 bases to trimming and J lost 7 bases; unmatched junction nucleotides: 8. The CDR3 is made up of 15 amino acids. Looked up from germline, CDR1 is SGHTA and CDR2 is FQGNSA. The chain's CDR3 is CASSTQGAGGGELFF. CDR3 bases: TGTGCCAGCAGCACACAGGGGGCAGGAGGCGGGGAGCTGTTTTTT.

The V call is TRBV9, the J call TRBJ2-5, with TRBD1 matching 7 bases. Germline V gives CDR1 SGDLS, CDR2 YYNGEE. This CDR3 is 14 amino acids long. V lost 2 bases and J lost 5; bases outside the gene matches: 6. The CDR3, as DNA: TGTGCCAGCAGCGTCGGGACAGCAGGCGAGACCCAGTACTTC. Its protein product is CASSVGTAGETQYF.

This clonotype was seen more than once but under ten times. This chain uses TRBV21-1 with TRBJ2-1; the DNA was not used to check the table's D call, TRBD2. TRBV21-1 is recorded as a pseudogene. The CDR3 runs 14 residues. The CDR3 sequence is CASMPGALYNEQFF. The CDR3, as DNA: TGTGCCAGCATGCCGGGGGCCCTCTACAATGAGCAGTTCTTC.

The CDR3 loop is CASRSARLPGELFF. The CDR3 DNA reads TGTGCCAGCAGATCTGCCCGACTACCCGGGGAGCTGTTTTTT. The V and J genes are TRBV5-4 and TRBJ2-2, with D possibly being TRBD2 (5 bases). With 5 bases removed from V and 6 bases from J, the gap between germline ends came to 14 bases. The CDR3 is 14 residues long. Germline CDR1 reads SGHNT; CDR2 reads YYREEE (reference sequence). Together with reference TRBV5-4 and TRBJ2-2, the CDR3 gives the full variable domain: ETGVTQSPTHLIKTRGQQVTLRCSSQSGHNTVSWYQQALGQGPQFIFQYYREEENGRGNFPPRFSGLQFPNYSSELNVNALELDDSALYLCASRSARLPGELFFGEGSRLTVL.

This clonotype was seen a few times. The V and J genes are TRBV6-1 and TRBJ2-1; TRBD1 aligns across 11 bases. This CDR3 spans 15 amino acids. Germline lookup yields CDR1 MNHNS and CDR2 SASEGT. J gave up 9 bases and V 4 bases, and 8 bases lay outside the gene matches. The CDR3 DNA is TGTGCCAGCAGTGTCCGGACAGGGGGCACGGCTGAGCAGTTCTTC. This encodes CASSVRTGGTAEQFF.

This clonotype was seen only a few times. CDR3 nucleotide sequence: TGCAGTGCCCTCCCAGCCGGACAGTATAATTCACCCCTCCACTTT. Translated, it gives CSALPAGQYNSPLHF. The chain combines TRBV20-1 with TRBJ1-6, with D perhaps matching TRBD1 (6 bases). The CDR3 consists of 15 residues. V was shortened by 6 bases and J by 4 bases, with 16 bases between the two germline ends. Germline V CDR1 and CDR2: DFQATT, SNEGSKA (reference sequence).

CDR3 sequence (DNA): TGCAGTGCTAGAGATTGGACAGGGGGCGAGTCCGAGCAGTACTTC. Amino acid sequence: CSARDWTGGESEQYF. The genes are TRBV20-1 and TRBJ2-7; 11 bases are shared with TRBD1. The CDR3 sequence is 15 residues long. Germline V CDR1 and CDR2: DFQATT, SNEGSKA (reference sequence). Trimming at V came to 0 bases and at J to 6 bases, leaving 7 bases not matched to a gene.

The rearrangement joins TRBV4-1 to TRBJ1-4; 8 nucleotides align to TRBD1. CDR1 MGHRA and CDR2 YSYEKL come from the germline V gene. The CDR3 has 14 amino acids. Germline trimming cut 3 bases from V and 8 bases from J; bases unmatched to any gene: 5. DNA of the CDR3: TGCGCCAGCAGCCAGACAGGGGAGAGGGAAAAACTGTTTTTT. Translating gives CASSQTGEREKLFF.

This clonotype was seen only a few times. The chain couples TRBV11-2 to TRBJ1-2, with a possible D match to TRBD1 (5 bases). The germline V and J ends were trimmed by 1 base and 7 bases, with 16 bases remaining between them. CDR3 size: 15 residues. From germline, CDR1 is SGHAT and CDR2 FQNNGV. CDR3 coding DNA: TGTGCCAGCAGCTTAGGGGTCAGGGTAGCGTTTGGCTACACCTTC. Residues: CASSLGVRVAFGYTF.

The rearrangement joins TRBV20-1 to TRBJ2-7, with a tentative D call TRBD1 (7 bases). Germline assignment: CDR1 DFQATT and CDR2 SNEGSKA (reference sequence). Trimming took 2 bases from V and 7 from J, leaving 12 bases between them. The CDR3 contains 12 residues. CDR3 in DNA: TGCAGTGCTAGAAGGGGGCGGGAAGAGCAGTACTTC. Its protein is CSARRGREEQYF.

The table lists this clonotype with a few counts. This chain connects TRBV7-2 to TRBJ1-1, with unresolved D. CDR1 and CDR2 (germline): SGHTA, FQGNSA. The CDR3 length is 15 residues. V was clipped by 0 bases and J by 1 base, with 9 bases between them. As DNA, the CDR3 is TGTGCCAGCAGCTTAGCTGGCACGCCGAACACTGAAGCTTTCTTT. As protein: CASSLAGTPNTEAFF.

The V call is TRBV6-5, the J call TRBJ2-1, with 11 nucleotides matching TRBD2. V gave up 0 bases and J gave up 6 bases; unmatched junction bases: 13. The CDR3 length is 19 residues. The germline V gene has CDR1 MNHEY and CDR2 SVGAGI. The CDR3 region is CASSYSNSGRAPSSNEQFF. In nucleotides, the CDR3 is TGTGCCAGCAGTTACTCGAATAGCGGGAGGGCGCCATCTTCCAATGAGCAGTTCTTC.

This clonotype was counted between two and nine times. J is TRBJ2-3 and V is TRBV11-2, with 9 bases that match TRBD1. The CDR3 runs 15 residues. From germline, CDR1 is SGHAT and CDR2 FQNNGV. V shed 3 bases, J shed 2 bases, and the junction held 3 bases outside the gene matches. The CDR3, as DNA: TGTGCCAGCAGCTTTTGGGACAGGGTCACAGATACGCAGTATTTT. Its protein is CASSFWDRVTDTQYF.

In this sample, this clonotype turned up a few times. This chain connects TRBV20-1 to TRBJ2-4; TRBD2 matches 12 bases. Germline lookup yields CDR1 DFQATT and CDR2 SNEGSKA (reference sequence). The CDR3 is 16 residues long. The V and J ends lost 6 bases and 6 bases, in that order; junction bases with no gene match: 12. CDR3 coding DNA: TGCAGTGCCCCGAACCGGGGACTAGCGGGTATAAACATTCAGTACTTC. This sequence encodes CSAPNRGLAGINIQYF.

The chain has TRBV28 and TRBJ1-5, with D uncertain. The CDR3 is made up of 12 amino acids. Germline CDR1 and CDR2: MDHEN and SYDVKM. V was clipped by 5 bases and J by 7 bases, with 9 bases between them. CDR3: CASSPLFQPQHF. CDR3 sequence (DNA): TGTGCCAGCAGTCCGCTGTTCCAGCCCCAGCATTTT.

The V gene is TRBV5-5, the J gene TRBJ2-7; D is unresolved. The germline V gene encodes CDR1 SGHKS and CDR2 YYEKEE (reference sequence). The CDR3 is 14 amino acids. The V end was cut by 2 bases, the J end by 3 bases, with 12 bases between. The CDR3 loop reads CASSFSADHYEQYF. For the CDR3, the DNA is TGTGCCAGCAGCTTCTCGGCGGACCACTACGAGCAGTACTTC.

This clonotype was observed a few times. The V and J genes are TRBV6-2 or TRBV6-3 and TRBJ1-6; D is perhaps TRBD1 (6 bases). The CDR3 loop spans 16 amino acids. V lost 5 bases to trimming and J lost 7 bases, with 18 bases between them. Germline V lookup: CDR1 MNHEY, CDR2 SVGEGT. The CDR3 loop reads CASSALGASGNSPLHF. The CDR3 DNA sequence: TGTGCCAGCAGTGCTCTGGGGGCAAGTGGAAATTCACCCCTCCACTTT.

The chain carries TRBV11-2 and TRBJ2-3; 11 nucleotides align to TRBD2. The V segment lost 0 bases and the J segment 4 bases; nucleotides outside the gene matches: 3. This CDR3 is built from 16 residues. The germline V gene encodes CDR1 SGHAT and CDR2 FQNNGV. CDR3: CASSLDELAGADTQYF. In DNA form, the CDR3 reads TGTGCCAGCAGCTTAGATGAACTAGCGGGAGCAGATACGCAGTATTTT.

This clonotype appeared a few times. J is TRBJ1-1 and V is TRBV27, with D uncertain. The germline gives CDR1 MNHEY, CDR2 SMNVEV (reference sequence). The CDR3 is 13 amino acids. Trimming took off 2 bases at V and 5 bases at J, with 9 bases between the two ends. As DNA, the CDR3 is TGTGCCAGCAGTTTAAAGGGTTGGACTGAAGCTTTCTTT. Amino acids: CASSLKGWTEAFF.

The V and J genes are TRBV20-1 and TRBJ2-3; 7 bases are shared with TRBD2. V was pared by 1 base and J by 1 base, with 8 bases of the junction left unmatched. CDR1 DFQATT and CDR2 SNEGSKA come from the germline V gene (reference sequence). This CDR3 is built from 16 residues. Written as DNA, the CDR3 is TGCAGTGCTAGAGGGGGGGTGCTAGCGGGCACAGATACGCAGTATTTT. Translating gives CSARGGVLAGTDTQYF.